What follows is one T cell receptor beta chain and its context. What it binds is not known. These data come from a study of Ad26.COV2.S vaccination and SARS-CoV-2 variants. Findings of the study overall: Analytic work on TCR breadth and depth might have understated the full extent of total T cell responses. In vaccinated individuals, spike-specific CD8+ and CD4+ T cell responses reportedly displayed substantial breadth.

Repertoires were generated with immunoSEQ multiplex PCR, while TCRdb's copy carries only in-frame clones and drops some. The sample consists of tens of thousands of clones, around 82% of them appearing once. The germline gives CDR1 SGHNT, CDR2 YYREEE (reference sequence). V was trimmed by 4 bases and J by 5 bases, leaving 13 bases between them. This CDR3 is built from 14 residues. This receptor was taken from a human donor who had recovered from COVID-19. V and J are TRBV5-4 and TRBJ2-4; no clear D. Material: peripheral blood, obtained after recovery from COVID-19. The CDR3 sequence: CASSPTYSQNIQYF. In nucleotides, the CDR3 is TGTGCCAGCAGCCCAACATACAGTCAAAACATTCAGTACTTC.